This T cell receptor (beta chain) was observed in a study of blood T cell repertoires in COVID-19. Across the whole study: COVID-19 samples, acute and convalescent, were from the United States, Italy and Spain.

Germline V gene sequence: CDR1 SGHVS, CDR2 FQNEAQ. J gave up 4 bases and V 6 bases, and 10 bases lay outside the gene matches. The CDR3 covers 16 residues. Participant age was roughly 18 to 90 years, and participants resided in 24 US areas. Cohorts were assigned according to the clinical history that participants reported. This clone has only one observation. Authors' processing steps: Amplification of reference gene primers was used by the study to estimate nucleated cell counts. The assay was immunoSEQ multiplex PCR, and TCRdb's table has in-frame clones only and misses some. That table furnishes V, J and clone size, whereas the DNA furnished D and trimming. The table shows over 150,000 clones, with 75% to 85% occurring only once.

The TCR originated in a man between 40 and 49 years old who had recovered from COVID-19. Sequencing input: PBMCs or T cells enriched from blood (not recorded which). The V gene is TRBV7-8, the J gene TRBJ1-1; 11 positions agree with TRBD1. CDR3 sequence (DNA): TGTGCCAGCAGTCAAAGACCCGGGACAGGGGGCACTGAAGCTTTCTTT. It yields the protein CASSQRPGTGGTEAFF.